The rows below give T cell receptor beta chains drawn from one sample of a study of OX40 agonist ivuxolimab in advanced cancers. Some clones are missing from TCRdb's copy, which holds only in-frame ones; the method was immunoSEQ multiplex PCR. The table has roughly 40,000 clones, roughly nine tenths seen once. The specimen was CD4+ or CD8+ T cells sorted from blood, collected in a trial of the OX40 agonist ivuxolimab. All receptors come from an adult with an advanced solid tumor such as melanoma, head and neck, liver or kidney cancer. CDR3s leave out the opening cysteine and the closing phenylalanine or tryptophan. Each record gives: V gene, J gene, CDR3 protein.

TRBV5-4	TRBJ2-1	ASSAGTSPYNEQF
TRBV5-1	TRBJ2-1	ASSLRTSGSSYNEQF
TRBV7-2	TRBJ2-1	ASSLGGSGIYNEQF
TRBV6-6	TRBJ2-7	ASSNRQGIYEQY
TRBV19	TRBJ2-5	ASSGLPRGETQY
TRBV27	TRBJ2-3	ASSTDRVVIHDTQY
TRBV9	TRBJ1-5	ASSQGGSNQPQH
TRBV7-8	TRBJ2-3	ASSLGLAGSTDTQY
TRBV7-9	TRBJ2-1	ASIQGANEQF
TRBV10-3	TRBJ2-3	AISEPGTSGNTDTQY
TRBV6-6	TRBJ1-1	ASSYIRGPPATEAF
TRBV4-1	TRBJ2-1	ASSQVRANEQF